The TCR beta chain under discussion was sequenced for a study of blood T cell repertoires in COVID-19. The table came from immunoSEQ multiplex PCR; TCRdb's copy has only in-frame clones and leaves some out. The data contain about 200,000 clones, 85% of them singletons. In terms of age and location, participants ranged from roughly 18 to 89 years and lived in 24 US areas. Unmatched junction bases numbered 3, after V lost 3 bases and J lost 8 bases. There are 14 residues in the CDR3. From germline, CDR1 is SEHNR and CDR2 FQNEAQ (reference sequence). The sequenced material came from PBMCs or T cells enriched from blood (not recorded which). The source is a middle-aged man who had recovered from COVID-19. The rearrangement uses TRBV7-9 and TRBJ2-1; 11 bases fit TRBD2. The CDR3 reads CASSFSGRADEQFF. CDR3 DNA sequence: TGTGCCAGCAGCTTTAGCGGGAGGGCCGATGAGCAGTTCTTC.